The rows below give T cell receptor beta chains drawn from one sample of a study of blood T cell repertoires in COVID-19. Clones were sequenced by immunoSEQ multiplex PCR, and TCRdb holds only the in-frame ones, with some missing. Among around 200,000 clones, more than 80% were seen once, and the ten largest hold about 10%. Material for sequencing was peripheral blood. These TCRs come from a woman older than 75 with acute or convalescent COVID-19. Each CDR3 is given with its conserved first and last residue. Fields, in order: J gene, D gene, clone size, V gene, CDR3 protein, CDR3 DNA. The D gene is left open where the match is weak. Size tells how often a clone was seen (once, few, many) or the class of an expanded clone, and some rows leave it out.

j_call: TRBJ1-3; d_call: TRBD1; clone_size: -; v_call: TRBV28; cdr3_aa: CASSSPQGFPGNTIYF; cdr3_nt: TGTGCCAGCAGTTCGCCACAGGGGTTTCCTGGAAACACCATATATTTT
j_call: TRBJ2-5; d_call: TRBD2; clone_size: -; v_call: TRBV7-2; cdr3_aa: CASSIPGTSVQTQYF; cdr3_nt: TGTGCCAGCAGCATCCCCGGGACTAGCGTGCAGACCCAGTACTTC
j_call: TRBJ2-7; d_call: TRBD2; clone_size: -; v_call: TRBV10-3; cdr3_aa: CAISGGGSPRGNYEQYF; cdr3_nt: TGTGCCATCTCCGGCGGGGGTTCCCCCCGCGGAAACTACGAGCAGTACTTC
j_call: TRBJ1-4; d_call: -; clone_size: -; v_call: TRBV27; cdr3_aa: CASSRPGANEKLFF; cdr3_nt: TGTGCCAGCAGCCGCCCAGGGGCTAATGAAAAACTGTTTTTT
j_call: TRBJ2-1; d_call: TRBD2; clone_size: -; v_call: TRBV6-6; cdr3_aa: CASSLAGNNNEQFF; cdr3_nt: TGTGCCAGCAGTCTAGCGGGGAACAACAATGAGCAGTTCTTC
j_call: TRBJ1-1; d_call: -; clone_size: -; v_call: TRBV30; cdr3_aa: CAWARVDEAFF; cdr3_nt: TGTGCCTGGGCGAGGGTAGATGAAGCTTTCTTT
j_call: TRBJ1-6; d_call: -; clone_size: -; v_call: TRBV11-3; cdr3_aa: CASSLRQSDSPLHF; cdr3_nt: TGTGCCAGCAGCTTGCGACAGAGCGATTCACCCCTCCACTTT
j_call: TRBJ2-7; d_call: -; clone_size: -; v_call: TRBV18; cdr3_aa: CASSPIQQYEQYF; cdr3_nt: TGTGCCAGCTCACCGATACAGCAATACGAGCAGTACTTC
j_call: TRBJ2-5; d_call: -; clone_size: -; v_call: TRBV5-1; cdr3_aa: CASSLEVGARVTQYF; cdr3_nt: TGCGCCAGCAGCTTGGAAGTGGGGGCGCGAGTGACCCAGTACTTC
j_call: TRBJ2-7; d_call: TRBD2; clone_size: -; v_call: TRBV24-1; cdr3_aa: CATSEGTSGRAGGYEQYF; cdr3_nt: TGTGCCACCAGTGAGGGGACTAGCGGGAGGGCCGGAGGCTACGAGCAGTACTTC
j_call: TRBJ2-5; d_call: TRBD2; clone_size: few; v_call: TRBV30; cdr3_aa: CAWRDTSVAHKTQYF; cdr3_nt: TGTGCCTGGAGGGATACTAGCGTGGCTCACAAGACCCAGTACTTC
j_call: TRBJ2-2; d_call: TRBD1; clone_size: -; v_call: TRBV18; cdr3_aa: CASSPMDRSTGELFF; cdr3_nt: TGTGCCAGCTCACCGATGGACAGGTCCACCGGGGAGCTGTTTTTT
j_call: TRBJ2-7; d_call: TRBD2; clone_size: -; v_call: TRBV27; cdr3_aa: CASSFLVRRGPGLAGSYEQYF; cdr3_nt: TGTGCCAGCAGTTTCCTCGTTCGGCGGGGTCCAGGACTAGCGGGGTCCTACGAGCAGTACTTC
j_call: TRBJ1-2; d_call: TRBD1; clone_size: -; v_call: TRBV6-2/TRBV6-3; cdr3_aa: CASSYSGGLGYTF; cdr3_nt: TGTGCCAGCAGTTACTCAGGGGGCCTCGGCTACACCTTC
j_call: TRBJ1-2; d_call: -; clone_size: -; v_call: TRBV4-1; cdr3_aa: CASSPTGRINYGYTF; cdr3_nt: TGCGCCAGCAGCCCCACAGGACGGATAAACTATGGCTACACCTTC
j_call: TRBJ2-3; d_call: TRBD1; clone_size: once; v_call: TRBV5-4; cdr3_aa: CASSLGQGFSTDTQYF; cdr3_nt: TGTGCCAGCAGCTTGGGACAGGGCTTTAGCACAGATACGCAGTATTTT
j_call: TRBJ1-2; d_call: TRBD1; clone_size: once; v_call: TRBV27; cdr3_aa: CASSPYRGETYGYTF; cdr3_nt: TGTGCCAGCAGTCCATACAGGGGGGAAACCTATGGCTACACCTTC
j_call: TRBJ1-6; d_call: -; clone_size: -; v_call: TRBV7-3; cdr3_aa: CASSLMPGDNSPLHF; cdr3_nt: TGTGCCAGCAGCTTAATGCCAGGGGACAATTCACCCCTCCACTTT
j_call: TRBJ1-2; d_call: TRBD1; clone_size: once; v_call: TRBV5-1; cdr3_aa: CASSLAAGGNGYTF; cdr3_nt: TGCGCCAGCAGCTTGGCGGCAGGGGGGAATGGCTACACCTTC
j_call: TRBJ2-7; d_call: TRBD2; clone_size: -; v_call: TRBV5-1; cdr3_aa: CASSVAGLAGGPDEQYF; cdr3_nt: TGCGCCAGCAGTGTTGCGGGCCTAGCGGGAGGGCCGGACGAGCAGTACTTC
j_call: TRBJ2-7; d_call: -; clone_size: -; v_call: TRBV11-2; cdr3_aa: CASSLDRAGSAYF; cdr3_nt: TGTGCCAGCAGCTTAGACAGGGCAGGCTCGGCTTATTTC
j_call: TRBJ1-6; d_call: TRBD1; clone_size: -; v_call: TRBV19; cdr3_aa: CARVPLGDRYNSPLHF; cdr3_nt: TGTGCCAGAGTTCCCCTGGGGGACAGATATAATTCACCCCTCCACTTT
j_call: TRBJ1-3; d_call: TRBD1; clone_size: -; v_call: TRBV5-1; cdr3_aa: CASSWGPTGVGNTIYF; cdr3_nt: TGCGCCAGCAGCTGGGGGCCGACAGGGGTTGGAAACACCATATATTTT
j_call: TRBJ1-4; d_call: TRBD1; clone_size: -; v_call: TRBV7-9; cdr3_aa: CASSLEGQVNEKLFF; cdr3_nt: TGTGCCAGCAGCTTAGAAGGACAGGTTAATGAAAAACTGTTTTTT
j_call: TRBJ1-4; d_call: -; clone_size: -; v_call: TRBV14; cdr3_aa: CASSQDWTAEKLFF; cdr3_nt: TGTGCCAGCAGCCAAGATTGGACAGCTGAAAAACTGTTTTTT
j_call: TRBJ1-1; d_call: -; clone_size: -; v_call: TRBV27; cdr3_aa: CASPKTGSGGAFF; cdr3_nt: TGTGCCAGCCCGAAAACGGGGTCGGGGGGGGCTTTCTTT
j_call: TRBJ2-2; d_call: TRBD2; clone_size: -; v_call: TRBV5-5; cdr3_aa: CASSRGTSGANTGELFF; cdr3_nt: TGTGCCAGCAGCCGGGGGACTAGCGGGGCGAACACCGGGGAGCTGTTTTTT
j_call: TRBJ2-1; d_call: TRBD2; clone_size: few; v_call: TRBV7-2; cdr3_aa: CASSPLEAGIGNEQFF; cdr3_nt: TGTGCCAGCAGCCCCCTAGAAGCGGGAATCGGCAATGAGCAGTTCTTC
j_call: TRBJ2-3; d_call: -; clone_size: -; v_call: TRBV30; cdr3_aa: CAWSAGADTQYF; cdr3_nt: TGTGCCTGGAGTGCGGGGGCAGATACGCAGTATTTT
j_call: TRBJ2-3; d_call: -; clone_size: once; v_call: TRBV28; cdr3_aa: CASSLVADFTDTQYF; cdr3_nt: TGTGCCAGCAGTCTTGTAGCGGACTTCACAGATACGCAGTATTTT
j_call: TRBJ2-5; d_call: -; clone_size: once; v_call: TRBV28; cdr3_aa: CASSRLVETQYF; cdr3_nt: TGTGCCAGCAGCCGACTAGTGGAGACCCAGTACTTC
j_call: TRBJ2-4; d_call: TRBD1; clone_size: -; v_call: TRBV28; cdr3_aa: CASSPPQGAYIQYF; cdr3_nt: TGTGCCAGCAGTCCCCCCCAGGGGGCATACATTCAGTACTTC
j_call: TRBJ2-2; d_call: TRBD2; clone_size: -; v_call: TRBV24-1; cdr3_aa: CATSDFLAGGANTGELFF; cdr3_nt: TGTGCCACCAGTGATTTCCTAGCGGGAGGAGCGAACACCGGGGAGCTGTTTTTT